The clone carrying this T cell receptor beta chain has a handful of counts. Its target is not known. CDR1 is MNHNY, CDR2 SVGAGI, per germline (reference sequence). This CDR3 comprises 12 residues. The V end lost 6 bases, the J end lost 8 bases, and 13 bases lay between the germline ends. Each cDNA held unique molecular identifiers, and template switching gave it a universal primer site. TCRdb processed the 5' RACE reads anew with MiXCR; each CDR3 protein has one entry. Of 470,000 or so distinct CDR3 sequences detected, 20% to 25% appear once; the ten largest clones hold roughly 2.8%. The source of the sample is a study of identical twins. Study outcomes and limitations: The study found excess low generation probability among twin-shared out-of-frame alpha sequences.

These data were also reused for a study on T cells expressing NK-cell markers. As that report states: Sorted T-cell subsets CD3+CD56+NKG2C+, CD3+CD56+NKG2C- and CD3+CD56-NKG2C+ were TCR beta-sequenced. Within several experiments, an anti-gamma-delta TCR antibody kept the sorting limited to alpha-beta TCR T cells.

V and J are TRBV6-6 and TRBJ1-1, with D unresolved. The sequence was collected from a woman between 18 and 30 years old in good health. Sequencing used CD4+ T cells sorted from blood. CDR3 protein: CASRAQRWEAFF. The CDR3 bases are TGTGCCAGCAGGGCACAGCGATGGGAAGCTTTCTTT.